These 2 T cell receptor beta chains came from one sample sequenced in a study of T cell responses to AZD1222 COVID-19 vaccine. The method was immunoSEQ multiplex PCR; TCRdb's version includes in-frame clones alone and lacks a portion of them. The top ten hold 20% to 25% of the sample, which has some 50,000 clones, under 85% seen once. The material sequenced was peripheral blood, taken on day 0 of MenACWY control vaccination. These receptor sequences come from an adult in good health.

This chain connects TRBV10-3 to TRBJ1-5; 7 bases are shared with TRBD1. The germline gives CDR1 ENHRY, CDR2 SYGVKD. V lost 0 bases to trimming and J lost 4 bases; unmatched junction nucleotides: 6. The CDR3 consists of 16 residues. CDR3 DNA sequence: TGTGCCATCAGTGAGTCTAGACAGGGTCAGAATCAGCCCCAGCATTTT. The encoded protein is CAISESRQGQNQPQHF.

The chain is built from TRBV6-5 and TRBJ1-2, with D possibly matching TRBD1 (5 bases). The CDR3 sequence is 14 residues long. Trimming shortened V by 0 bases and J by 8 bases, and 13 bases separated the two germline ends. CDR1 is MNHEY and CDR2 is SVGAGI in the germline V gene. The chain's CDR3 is CASSYSRQLAGYTF. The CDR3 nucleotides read TGTGCCAGCAGTTACTCGAGACAGCTCGCAGGCTACACCTTC.